This T cell receptor beta chain was sequenced during a study of blood T cells in healthy people across ages. Across the study: Capture via template switching afforded approximately one barcoded beta molecule per two T cells.

Regarding the study as a whole: Both higher diversity and more naive CD4+ cells marked long-lived donors when set against aged donors.

On this clonotype: Antigen: not known. An end of the junction differs from the germline gene, which may be a read error.

Primers used in a second PCR of about 6 to 11 cycles were a sample-barcoded 5' primer and a J-beta primer mix. TCRdb redid the calling of the 5' RACE reads with MiXCR, one entry per CDR3 protein. The table includes approximately 1.5 million distinct CDR3 sequences, around 36% detected once. Germline CDR1 reads ENHRY; CDR2 reads SYGVKD. The CDR3 loop spans 13 amino acids. This TCR came from a woman aged 30 to 39 in good health. The genes are TRBV10-3 and TRBJ2-7; D unclear. Sequenced: blood. The CDR3 DNA is TGTGCCACCAGTGAGTCCTCAGATTACGAGCAGTACTTC. This codes for CATSESSDYEQYF.